The 8 T cell receptor beta chains below all came from one sample that was sequenced in a study of beta chain features in type 1 diabetes. Of the isolated RNA, all was reverse transcribed, and so the sequenced material was expressed TCRB transcripts. TCRdb keeps only in-frame clones here, not all; method: immunoSEQ multiplex PCR. Among 110,000 to 150,000 clones listed, less than 8.5% were seen once. The sequencing input was central memory CD4+ T cells from blood. Every receptor here comes from a woman in her 30s in good health.

The chain recombines TRBV19 with TRBJ2-1; 14 bases agree with TRBD2. The J segment lost 6 bases and the V segment lost 5 bases, leaving 9 bases of the junction unmatched. Germline CDR1 and CDR2: LNHDA and SQIVND (reference sequence). CDR3 length: 17 residues. In nucleotides, the CDR3 is TGTGCCAGTAGTGGTCCTAGACTAGCGGGAGGGCCCAATGAGCAGTTCTTC. It codes for CASSGPRLAGGPNEQFF.

The V call is TRBV5-1, the J call TRBJ2-2; D is possibly TRBD1 (6 bases). Trimming left V 5 bases short and J 0 bases short, with 8 bases between. Germline V gene sequence: CDR1 SGHRS, CDR2 YFSETQ. The CDR3 sequence is 14 residues long. CDR3: CASRTGTNTGELFF. The CDR3 DNA follows: TGCGCCAGCAGGACAGGCACGAACACCGGGGAGCTGTTTTTT.

The V call is TRBV28, the J call TRBJ1-2; 7 positions match TRBD1. CDR1 is MDHEN and CDR2 is SYDVKM in the germline V gene. The CDR3 covers 14 residues. V trimming: 7 bases; J trimming: 0 bases; junction bases outside the gene matches: 5. CDR3 nucleotides: TGTGCCAGCATCCGAGGGACAGCTAACTATGGCTACACCTTC. It translates to CASIRGTANYGYTF.

This clone was seen a handful of times. The rearrangement links TRBV14 to TRBJ2-1; possible D gene TRBD1, 7 bases. Per germline, CDR1 SGHDN and CDR2 FVKESK. Between the trimmed V and J ends, which lost 5 bases and 2 bases, there was a span of 16 bases. The CDR3 is made up of 16 amino acids. The CDR3 DNA reads TGTGCCAGCAGCTTCGGGGGACAGTGGACCTACAATGAGCAGTTCTTC. Its translation: CASSFGGQWTYNEQFF.

This clone was counted only a few times. The V and J genes are TRBV2 and TRBJ1-5; D might be TRBD1 (5 bases). This CDR3 is built from 15 residues. V gave up 4 bases and J gave up 3 bases, with 13 bases separating them. Per germline, CDR1 SNHLY and CDR2 FYNNEI. Here the CDR3 DNA reads TGTGCCAGCAGTGCCAGAGGACATAACAATCAGCCCCAGCATTTT. Protein sequence: CASSARGHNNQPQHF.

This clone was seen a handful of times. This chain joins TRBV19 and TRBJ1-3; D perhaps matches TRBD1 (5 bases). Trimming cost V 1 base and J 0 bases, with 13 bases left between them. From germline, CDR1 is LNHDA and CDR2 SQIVND (reference sequence). The CDR3 sequence is 17 residues long. In nucleotides, the CDR3 is TGTGCCAGTAGTATAGTCGGGGGACTCGGCTCTGGAAACACCATATATTTT. It is translated as CASSIVGGLGSGNTIYF.

V and J are TRBV28 and TRBJ1-1; 11 positions match TRBD1. V lost 5 bases and J lost 5; bases outside the gene matches: 7. This CDR3 has 15 amino acids. The germline V gene encodes CDR1 MDHEN and CDR2 SYDVKM. The CDR3 DNA reads TGTGCCAGCAGTCTCACGGGACAGGGGGGAACTGAAGCTTTCTTT. It encodes CASSLTGQGGTEAFF.

The rearrangement links TRBV29-1 to TRBJ2-5; 11 bases are shared with TRBD2. V lost 4 bases, J lost 7 bases, and 11 bases stayed unmatched. Germline CDR1 and CDR2: SQVTM and ANQGSEA. This CDR3 has 15 amino acids. This chain's CDR3 is CSVVATSGTVGTQYF. The CDR3 bases are TGCAGCGTTGTGGCGACTAGCGGGACCGTAGGGACCCAGTACTTC.